Described below is a single TCR beta chain sequence and its context. The sample holds one count of this clone. Its antigen is unknown. There are no base qualities to consult, and no much larger clone falls within one base. According to the germline V gene (reference sequence), CDR1 reads MNHEY and CDR2 reads SMNVEV. The CDR3 runs 15 residues from the cysteine to the phenylalanine. CDR3 DNA only is kept here, 45 bases in frame from base 1. The junction shows trimming of 6 bases on V and 6 bases on J, and the gene matches do not reach 6 bases of it. This sample was taken from a study of cytomegalovirus exposure and HLA in healthy donors (dated by TCRdb to the late 2010s). Looking at the study overall: In an earlier analysis of 550 to 750 of the donors, roughly 300 Gb of sequence data and 90 million to 120 million unique TCR beta sequences from 150 million to 200 million T cells were reported. An early release covering roughly 600 HLA-typed donors comprised about 300 gigabases of sequencing data and approximately 80 million unique TCR sequences. Of the roughly 400 genotyped donors, roughly 76% were placed in the genetic ancestry cluster associated with self-reported Caucasian donors. The study was designed to test whether signatures of past pathogen exposure could be identified by cataloging public T cell receptors. The study profiled the T cell repertoires of approximately 700 subjects by immunosequencing and related them to cytomegalovirus serostatus. A separate validation cohort of 100 to 150 different subjects was used in addition to the roughly 640-subject first cohort. The study combined high-throughput TCR immunosequencing, statistical association of individual TCRs with disease status, and machine learning to predict cytomegalovirus infection status. A later analysis re-analyzed previously published TCR beta repertoires from approximately 700 donors and added high-resolution HLA genotyping to study TCR occurrence patterns. Rather than using new phenotypic data, the later analysis identified candidate immune exposures from TCR beta sequences and from how often those sequences occurred across donors. An earlier analysis of some 500 of the donors applied high-throughput TCR beta sequencing to assess whether each TCR beta V gene segment acted as functional or pseudogenic. Donor age, sex, ethnicity and CMV serostatus were collected together with the repertoire data. In a later genetic analysis, genome-wide SNP genotypes for about 65% of the roughly 670 donors were used, and that subset was treated as a discovery cohort. All discovery cohort repertoires had been generated on a single sequencing platform. HLA typing included class I and class II loci at four-digit resolution. Typing coverage differed by locus: A, B, C, DRB1 and DQB1 were typed in roughly 620-640 donors, DQA1 in 500 to 550, DPA1 in approximately 610, and DPB1 in 400 to 480. Roughly 5 DR-DQ haplotypes were handled as single units for association and clustering, since linkage in the cohort was strong. Across some 400 genotyped donors of the cohort, an average of roughly 200,000 unique TCR beta nucleotide sequences per donor were sequenced, and 15% to 20% of those sequences were non-productive. What the study reported, not specific to this receptor: It was suggested by the authors that the approach could potentially be generalized to other disease states and immunological phenotypes. In a later genetic analysis, fewer N-insertions in productive TCRs were reported among donors in an Asian-associated ancestry cluster than the roughly 640-donor mean. Most TCR sequences were observed very rarely across donors, whereas some public TCRs were present in many individuals. The classifier was reported to diagnose cytomegalovirus status with high specificity and sensitivity in both the original cohort and the validation cohort. A further reported finding was that TCR beta sequences accurately predicted the HLA-A and HLA-B alleles for most subjects in the first cohort. In a later genetic analysis, a missense DCLRE1C variant was associated with V-gene and J-gene trimming of TCR beta chains, and the association was replicated in an independent cohort. Three of the identified cytomegalovirus-associated TCR beta chains were confirmed in vitro to be specific for cytomegalovirus antigens. The presence/absence analyses assumed that sequencing depth was roughly uniform across donors, and that assumption may not be true. The only immune exposure information available for the cohort was CMV serostatus. In a later analysis, HLA-associated TCR beta chains were found to be more clonally expanded and to have lower generation probabilities than equally common non-associated chains. A total of 150 or so TCR beta chains were listed by the study as associated with cytomegalovirus. Some IMGT-functional V segments, including TRBV6-2 and TRBV6-3, could not be told apart with the 87-base-pair reads, so those segments were excluded. A later analysis found that most CMV-associated TCR beta chains appeared HLA-restricted, with HLA associations seemingly driven largely by CMV exposure. HLA typing was unavailable for some donors at each locus, so association tests used only the typed subset. In an earlier analysis of more than 500 of the donors, most TCR beta V segments appeared in productive rearrangements about 87% or about 30% of the time, broadly matching IMGT annotations. In a later analysis, TCR association rates were found to vary across HLA loci, with the most associated TCRs seen for DRB1 alleles and the fewest for HLA-C alleles. At a false discovery rate of 0.05, a later analysis linked 15,000 to 20,000 TCR beta sequences to specific HLA alleles. The cohort was sequenced for TCR beta chains only, and without alpha or paired-chain data the features that could be detected were limited. The sequencing pipeline was judged likely to have produced a cluster of highly shared sequence variants as a technical artifact. When HLA alleles, especially DR and DQ, strongly co-occurred, TCR associations were difficult to assign to individual alleles. According to a later analysis, parvovirus B19, influenza, CMV and Epstein-Barr virus appeared linked to several top co-occurrence clusters. Because counts were too low, seventeen rarely observed V segments, including chromosome 9 orphons, were excluded from the earlier analysis of 587 of the donors. Correlated functional status among segregating V segments might be attributable to linkage disequilibrium, but an unknown experimental factor could not be ruled out.

In total, roughly 710 healthy bone marrow donors made up the cohort. At the time of sampling, every cohort member was nominally healthy, though immune exposures that went unrecorded were likely present. The donor was CMV seronegative and belonged to the group of more than 300 seronegative cohort members. Each donor provided a peripheral blood sample, and peripheral blood mononuclear cells were used for TCR beta sequencing. Genomic DNA was extracted from the blood cell samples with the Qiagen DNeasy Blood Extraction Kit. The method was the immunoSEQ multiplex PCR assay. A mixture of 60 forward primers for TCR Vbeta segments and 13 reverse primers for TCR Jbeta segments was used in the multiplex PCR. A multiplex PCR assay on genomic DNA amplified the CDR3 region of rearranged TCR beta genes. The amplified TCR beta libraries were sequenced on the Illumina HiSeq System as 87-base-pair reads. As for the original processing: In a later analysis, some 80 million unique TCR beta chains were counted across the roughly 670 repertoires, and roughly 10 million of these chains were shared by at least two donors. A nearest-neighbor algorithm error-corrected the raw reads and collapsed the reads into unique sequences, merging closely related sequences to remove PCR and sequencing errors. Alignment of CDR3 sequences to IMGT reference sequences was used to assign V, D and J gene segments. Each retained sequence needed at least a six-nucleotide match to both a V gene segment and a J gene segment. Rearrangements were called productive when the CDR3 lacked stop codons and stayed in frame with V and J; all others were non-productive. Following IMGT convention, CDR3 was defined as the stretch from the second conserved V-encoded cysteine to the conserved J-encoded phenylalanine. The earlier analysis of 500 to 650 of the donors excluded any sequence lacking an unambiguous match to a single V gene segment. An earlier analysis of fewer than 650 of the donors classified V segments as functional when productive rearrangements were above 56.7% and as segregating when the standard deviation between donors was above 5%. A statistical classification framework was built to diagnose cytomegalovirus status from the catalog of TCR beta chain sequences. A later analysis assigned V and J genes by comparing TCR nucleotide sequences with IMGT/GENE-DB human TR gene sequences. A later analysis assigned CDR3 sequences and most-parsimonious VDJ recombination scenarios with the TCRdist pipeline. A later analysis defined each TCR beta chain by its CDR3 amino acid sequence plus V-gene family, and excluded reads lacking a unique V-gene family. As a way to deal with suspected cross-contamination and a sequencing artifact, a later analysis dropped nearly 600 nucleotide sequences that were highly shared and had low generation probability. In a later analysis, a clonal expansion index was calculated for each public chain from normalized within-repertoire ranks of inferred template counts. A later analysis computed generation probabilities with a VDJ recombination model fitted to out-of-frame rearrangements, and checked the results against IGoR. In a later analysis, TCR-TCR, TCR-HLA and TCR-CMV co-occurrence was scored with hypergeometric tests, and a repertoire-size bias correction was applied to TCR pairs. In a later analysis, false discovery rates were estimated by permuting HLA or CMV assignments 20 times. In a later analysis, co-occurring TCRs were grouped with DBSCAN, and TCRdist sequence similarity was added when clustering was performed within HLA-allele-positive subsets. Repertoires with fewer than 30,000 or more than 120,000 public chains, plus five repertoires with anomalous nucleotide sharing, were excluded from co-occurrence clustering. The source is immuneACCESS, and TCRdb retained only in-frame sequences with V and J called. Part of the clones is not carried over; for the studies checked, unresolved V genes explain less than half of this, and the remainder is unexplained. Clone size and V and J calls were adopted from that table, with D and trimming inferred from the DNA. This sample holds 100,000 to 150,000 clones; 80% to 85% were observed only once. The ten largest clones add up to 0.9% to 1.2% of the sample.

The origin of this receptor is a woman aged 25 to 39 in good health and CMV-seronegative. Material for sequencing was PBMCs. The receptor chain draws on TRBV27 and TRBJ2-2; 11 central nucleotides agree with TRBD2. This receptor has the CDR3 CASRELAGGAGELFF. The nucleotide sequence reads as follows: TGTGCCAGCAGGGAGTTAGCGGGAGGGGCCGGGGAGCTGTTTTTT.